The next 14 T cell receptor beta chains were all read from a single sample in a study of patients and donors after allogeneic stem cell transplantation. Via MiXCR, TCRdb re-called the RT-PCR reads, giving one row per CDR3 protein. The table has approximately 57,000 distinct CDR3 sequences, roughly 14% seen once; the top ten hold around a third. The specimen sequenced was blood, either unsorted or a sorted T cell fraction (not recorded which). The receptors come from a human donor who was either an allogeneic HSCT recipient or a stem cell or donor lymphocyte infusion donor (not recorded which). It is not recorded whose cells these are; they may come from a transplant donor.

In its sample, this clonotype ranks as medium-sized. This chain connects TRBV7-8 to TRBJ1-5; D is unclear. Trimming pared 0 bases from V and 0 bases from J, leaving 6 bases between. CDR1 and CDR2 (germline): SGHVS, FQNEAQ. The CDR3 has 15 residues. The CDR3 is CASSLAHISNQPQHF. In DNA form, the CDR3 reads TGTGCCAGCAGCTTAGCACACATTAGCAATCAGCCCCAGCATTTT.

This clonotype occurred many times. V usage is TRBV6-5 and J usage is TRBJ1-1, with TRBD1 identical over 9 bases. Germline trimming cut 6 bases from V and 3 bases from J; bases unmatched to any gene: 8. The CDR3 runs 15 residues. The germline V gene encodes CDR1 MNHEY and CDR2 SVGAGI. The CDR3 loop is CASRLDRGTYTEAFF. In nucleotides, the CDR3 is TGTGCCAGCAGACTCGACAGGGGGACGTACACTGAAGCTTTCTTT.

The table lists this clonotype with many counts. The CDR3 nucleotides read TGCAGTGCAAGGGACAGACTAAAATACACAGATACGCAGTATTTT. This translates into CSARDRLKYTDTQYF. The chain links TRBV20-1 to TRBJ2-3; 7 nucleotides align to TRBD1. The CDR3 contains 15 residues. Trimming removed 6 bases from V and 2 bases from J; junction bases left unmatched: 11. The germline CDR1 and CDR2 sequences are DFQATT and SNEGSKA (reference sequence).

A few counts support this clonotype. V gene TRBV5-1 combines with J gene TRBJ1-1; D is uncertain. Germline lookup yields CDR1 SGHRS and CDR2 YFSETQ. CDR3 size: 16 residues. The ends were cut back, 1 base at V and 1 base at J, with 14 bases in the middle. CDR3 sequence reads: CASSLSAAASNTEAFF. The DNA of the CDR3 is TGCGCCAGCAGCTTGTCGGCTGCAGCTTCGAACACTGAAGCTTTCTTT.

A single count supports this clonotype. The chain joins TRBV6-5 to TRBJ2-7, with TRBD2 matching 14 bases. The CDR3 length is 16 residues. The V segment lost 0 bases and the J segment 4 bases; nucleotides outside the gene matches: 2. The V gene's germline CDR1 is MNHEY and CDR2 SVGAGI. CDR3 coding DNA: TGTGCCAGCAGTTACTCCGGGACTAGCGGGAGTTACGAGCAGTACTTC. Protein sequence: CASSYSGTSGSYEQYF.

This clonotype has a handful of counts. The genes are TRBV27 and TRBJ2-2; 8 bases align to TRBD1. CDR3 length equals 16 residues. Trimming cost V 6 bases and J 4 bases; bases outside gene matches: 10. The germline gives CDR1 MNHEY, CDR2 SMNVEV (reference sequence). CDR3 in DNA: TGTGCCAGCAGCAATTCCCGGGACAGGAGCACCGGGGAGCTGTTTTTT. Translating gives CASSNSRDRSTGELFF.

The rearrangement links TRBV20-1 to TRBJ2-1; 8 nucleotides align to TRBD2. Germline V lookup: CDR1 DFQATT, CDR2 SNEGSKA (reference sequence). V dropped 5 bases and J dropped 2; count of bases not matched to a gene: 5. This CDR3 region has 14 residues. CDR3 sequence (DNA): TGCAGTGCTTTTCCAGCGGGGGCCTACAATGAGCAGTTCTTC. Protein product: CSAFPAGAYNEQFF.

The chain joins TRBV29-1 to TRBJ2-1; D call uncertain. The V end lost 8 bases, the J end lost 8 bases, and 13 bases lay between the germline ends. This CDR3 is 11 amino acids long. Germline CDR1 SQVTM, CDR2 ANQGSEA. The CDR3 region has the DNA TGCAGCTCCCTGGTTCGGGATGAGCAGTTCTTC. It encodes CSSLVRDEQFF.

The chain combines TRBV10-3 with TRBJ2-7, with 7 bases fitting TRBD1. J gave up 5 bases and V 1 base, and 5 bases lay outside the gene matches. The CDR3 loop spans 14 amino acids. In germline, CDR1 is ENHRY, CDR2 SYGVKD. The CDR3 loop reads CAISELGQLNEQYF. The CDR3 DNA is TGTGCCATCAGTGAGTTGGGACAGCTCAACGAGCAGTACTTC.

In this sample, this clonotype turned up a few times. The chain has TRBV20-1 and TRBJ1-3; D gene uncertain. The V end lost 0 bases, the J end lost 0 bases, and 12 bases lay between the germline ends. This CDR3 has 16 amino acids. Germline CDR1 DFQATT, CDR2 SNEGSKA (reference sequence). The DNA for the CDR3 is TGCAGTGCTAGAGAGAGGGTAGTTACCTCTGGAAACACCATATATTTT. It translates to CSARERVVTSGNTIYF.

This clonotype has more than one count but fewer than ten. The rearrangement uses TRBV7-6 and TRBJ2-2; D perhaps matches TRBD1 (5 bases). Trimming took 6 bases from V and 5 from J, leaving 25 bases between them. Germline CDR1 reads SGHVS; CDR2 reads FNYEAQ. CDR3 size: 18 residues. CDR3 region: CASSPTVTFVVRTGELFF. The DNA of the CDR3 is TGTGCCAGCAGTCCGACAGTAACATTTGTAGTAAGGACCGGGGAGCTGTTTTTT.

This clonotype was recorded a few times. The chain couples TRBV6-1 to TRBJ2-7; perhaps TRBD1 as D (6 bases). The germline V gene has CDR1 MNHNS and CDR2 SASEGT. With 8 bases removed from V and 3 bases from J, the gap between germline ends came to 14 bases. This CDR3 has 13 residues. The CDR3 protein is CASDGQKSYEQYF. The CDR3 nucleotides are TGTGCCAGCGATGGACAGAAAAGCTACGAGCAGTACTTC.

The V and J genes are TRBV19 and TRBJ2-1; 10 nucleotides line up with TRBD2. CDR3 length: 16 residues. Looked up from germline, CDR1 is LNHDA and CDR2 is SQIVND (reference sequence). With 6 bases clipped from V and 6 bases from J, the junction kept 11 bases outside the gene matches. The DNA for the CDR3 is TGTGCCAGTAGATCCCACACTAGCGGGACGGTCAATGAGCAGTTCTTC. It specifies CASRSHTSGTVNEQFF.

This clonotype was observed at least ten times. For the CDR3, the DNA is TGTGCCACCTCGGGACATGATAATTCACCCCTCCACTTT. This codes for CATSGHDNSPLHF. The chain carries TRBV3-1 and TRBJ1-6; weak D call: TRBD1 (6 bases). The germline V gene has CDR1 LGHDT and CDR2 YNNKEL (reference sequence). The CDR3 totals 13 residues. V was shortened by 10 bases and J by 5 bases, with 12 bases between the two germline ends. The full variable domain, completed using reference TRBV3-1 and TRBJ1-6, is DTAVSQTPKYLVTQMGNDKSIKCEQNLGHDTMYWYKQDSKKFLKIMFSYNNKELIINETVPNRFSPKSPDKAHLNLHINSLELGDSAVYFCATSGHDNSPLHFGNGTRLTVT.